This T cell receptor (beta chain) stems from a study of T cells after yellow fever vaccination. TCRdb re-called the 5' RACE reads with MiXCR, one entry per CDR3 protein. The repertoire has 150,000 to 200,000 distinct CDR3 sequences, about 7% of them found once; the top ten carry roughly 2.5%. CDR1 and CDR2 (germline): SGHVS, FNYEAQ. This CDR3 spans 17 amino acids. J lost 5 bases, V lost 2 bases, and 12 bases had no gene match. The material was CD4+ T cells sorted from PBMCs, obtained less than 6 days after the first yellow fever vaccination. This TCR came from a man younger than 30 who received the YFV17D yellow fever vaccine. V is TRBV7-6 and J is TRBJ2-5, with 9 bases matching TRBD2. The CDR3 loop reads CASSLSPPRGGLETQYF. The CDR3 DNA reads as TGTGCCAGCAGCTTATCACCCCCGCGGGGGGGCCTTGAGACCCAGTACTTC.